This TCR beta chain came from a study of vaccination and CD4 T cells after COVID-19. Sequenced with the Oncomine TCR Beta short-read assay was DNA taken from cultured CD4+ T cells. MiXCR, applied by TCRdb to the PCR reads, yields one record per CDR3 protein. The sample yields roughly 9,800 distinct CDR3 sequences, 20% to 25% seen once. A remark on this clonotype: Its specificity is not known.

The treatment: roughly 11-day PBMC culture with coronavirus spike peptide pools or control peptides (ViraFEST assay). The CDR3 extends over 16 amino acids. Trimming stripped 0 bases from V and 0 bases from J, with 11 bases between. Germline V gene lookup returns CDR1 MNHEY and CDR2 SVGAGI. This clonotype was obtained from a human donor who received a COVID-19 vaccine. This specimen was CD4+ T cells from blood, cultured in vitro, taken before SARS-CoV-2 vaccination. The V and J genes are TRBV6-5 and TRBJ1-1; no firm D call. CDR3 DNA: TGTGCCAGCAGTTACTCAAGGGTCTCCATGAACACTGAAGCTTTCTTT. Its protein is CASSYSRVSMNTEAFF.